The 13 T cell receptor beta chains given below trace back to one sample, sequenced in a study of blood T cell repertoires in COVID-19. The table came from immunoSEQ multiplex PCR; TCRdb's copy has only in-frame clones and leaves some out. Of about 160,000 clones in the sample, about four fifths were seen once. The sample comprised peripheral blood. The receptors were gathered from a man aged 18-30 years with active or convalescent COVID-19.

The V gene is TRBV19, the J gene TRBJ2-1; tentatively, D is TRBD2 (5 bases). This CDR3 has 12 residues. V was pared by 5 bases and J by 8 bases, with 10 bases between. Germline V gene sequence: CDR1 LNHDA, CDR2 SQIVND (reference sequence). CDR3 coding DNA: TGTGCCAGTAGTGCGGACTCTTATGAGCAGTTCTTC. It is translated as CASSADSYEQFF. Variable domain in full (rest from reference TRBV19 and TRBJ2-1): DGGITQSPKYLFRKEGQNVTLSCEQNLNHDAMYWYRQDPGQGLRLIYYSQIVNDFQKGDIAEGYSVSREKKESFPLTVTSAQKNPTAFYLCASSADSYEQFFGPGTRLTVL.

This clone has more than one count but fewer than ten. This chain uses TRBV3-1 (or the pseudogene TRBV3-2) with TRBJ1-4; no reliable D call. Germline V gene lookup returns CDR1 LGHDT and CDR2 YNNKEL (reference sequence). Trimming took 1 base from V and 8 from J, leaving 14 bases between them. CDR3 size: 15 residues. CDR3 in amino acids: CASSQAPRRGEKLFF. CDR3 in DNA: TGTGCCAGCAGCCAAGCCCCCCGGCGAGGGGAAAAACTGTTTTTT.

Remarks on this clone: The junction departs from the called germline gene at one end, perhaps through a read error. The chain has TRBV7-7 and TRBJ2-7; 7 positions match TRBD1. Looked up from germline, CDR1 is SSHAT and CDR2 is FNYEAQ (reference sequence). The length of the CDR3 is 13 residues. This CDR3 is CASSLYTGDEQYF. The CDR3 DNA follows: TGTGCTAGCAGCTTATATACAGGGGACGAGCAGTACTTC.

V gene TRBV28 combines with J gene TRBJ2-7; 14 bases fit TRBD2. The CDR3 consists of 14 residues. Per germline, CDR1 MDHEN and CDR2 SYDVKM. V was clipped by 7 bases and J by 8 bases; unmatched bases: 7. The CDR3 DNA reads TGTGCCAGCACTGGGACTAGCGGGAGTAGAAAGCAGTACTTC. Translation: CASTGTSGSRKQYF.

The chain links TRBV14 to TRBJ2-5, with D unresolved. Trimming took 0 bases from V and 9 from J, leaving 8 bases between them. Germline V gives CDR1 SGHDN, CDR2 FVKESK. The CDR3 is 12 residues long. This CDR3 reads CASSQDYRAQYF. DNA of the CDR3: TGTGCCAGCAGCCAAGATTATCGGGCCCAGTACTTC. Together with reference TRBV14 and TRBJ2-5, the CDR3 gives the full variable domain: EAGVTQFPSHSVIEKGQTVTLRCDPISGHDNLYWYRRVMGKEIKFLLHFVKESKQDESGMPNNRFLAERTGGTYSTLKVQPAELEDSGVYFCASSQDYRAQYFGPGTRLLVL.

V and J are TRBV21-1 and TRBJ1-1; TRBD1, the table's D call, lacks a check against the DNA. TRBV21-1 corresponds to a pseudogene. The CDR3 consists of 17 residues. The CDR3: CASSKQRAGGTDTEAFF. The CDR3 region has the DNA TGTGCCAGCAGCAAACAAAGGGCAGGGGGCACGGACACTGAAGCTTTCTTT.

V and J are TRBV28 and TRBJ1-4; a possible D gene is TRBD1 (6 bases). Trimming removed 10 bases at V and 15 bases at J, with 24 bases between. The CDR3 has 13 residues. CDR1 is MDHEN and CDR2 is SYDVKM in the germline V gene. CDR3 DNA: TGTGCCACAACCCGACAGGTTTTTGAAGGTGTGTTTTTT. It specifies CATTRQVFEGVFF.

This rearrangement joins TRBV29-1 to TRBJ1-1; D perhaps matches TRBD1 (6 bases). The CDR3 is 11 residues long. Germline CDR1 SQVTM, CDR2 ANQGSEA. The V end lost 5 bases, the J end lost 11 bases, and 15 bases lay between the germline ends. Here the CDR3 DNA reads TGCAGCGTTCCACCGACAGGTCGGGCTTTCTTT. The encoded protein is CSVPPTGRAFF.

This chain links TRBV27 with TRBJ1-2, with 9 nucleotides matching TRBD1. Germline lookup yields CDR1 MNHEY and CDR2 SMNVEV (reference sequence). This CDR3 region has 15 residues. J was trimmed by 2 bases and V by 0 bases; bases with no gene match: 1. CDR3 amino acids: CASSLSGTGNYGYTF. The CDR3 region has the DNA TGTGCCAGCAGTTTATCGGGGACAGGGAACTATGGCTACACCTTC.

The count of this clone is one. V is TRBV6-2 or TRBV6-3 and J is TRBJ1-5; D perhaps matches TRBD1 (5 bases). Deletions cut 4 bases from V and 0 bases from J, with 13 bases between. Germline CDR1 is MNHEY and CDR2 is SVGEGT. The CDR3 has 16 amino acids. CDR3 residues: CASSLKGPYSNQPQHF. In nucleotides, the CDR3 is TGTGCCAGCAGTTTGAAGGGGCCGTATAGCAATCAGCCCCAGCATTTT.

The V call is TRBV5-1, the J call TRBJ2-1; 7 nucleotides agree with TRBD2. Trimming at V came to 0 bases and at J to 8 bases, leaving 5 bases not matched to a gene. CDR1 and CDR2 (germline): SGHRS, YFSETQ. The CDR3 length is 14 residues. In DNA form, the CDR3 reads TGCGCCAGCAGCTTGGCAGCGGGGACTTATGAGCAGTTCTTC. Translating gives CASSLAAGTYEQFF. The full variable domain, with the rest looked up from reference TRBV5-1 and TRBJ2-1, is KAGVTQTPRYLIKTRGQQVTLSCSPISGHRSVSWYQQTPGQGLQFLFEYFSETQRNKGNFPGRFSGRQFSNSRSEMNVSTLELGDSALYLCASSLAAGTYEQFFGPGTRLTVL.

The V and J genes are TRBV7-2 and TRBJ1-2; 8 positions agree with TRBD1. The CDR3 spans 17 residues. V dropped 1 base and J dropped 5; count of bases not matched to a gene: 12. Germline CDR1 is SGHTA and CDR2 is FQGNSA. This CDR3 is CASSLVSGPGGAYGYTF. CDR3 DNA: TGTGCCAGCAGCTTAGTGTCGGGGCCAGGGGGCGCGTATGGCTACACCTTC.

V and J are TRBV18 and TRBJ1-5; tentatively, D is TRBD1 (5 bases). The germline V and J ends were trimmed by 6 bases and 1 base, with 10 bases remaining between them. Germline CDR1 and CDR2: KGHSH and LQKENI. The CDR3 length is 14 residues. CDR3 DNA sequence: TGTGCCAGCTCTGAAGCAGGGAGCAATCAGCCCCAGCATTTT. It is translated as CASSEAGSNQPQHF.